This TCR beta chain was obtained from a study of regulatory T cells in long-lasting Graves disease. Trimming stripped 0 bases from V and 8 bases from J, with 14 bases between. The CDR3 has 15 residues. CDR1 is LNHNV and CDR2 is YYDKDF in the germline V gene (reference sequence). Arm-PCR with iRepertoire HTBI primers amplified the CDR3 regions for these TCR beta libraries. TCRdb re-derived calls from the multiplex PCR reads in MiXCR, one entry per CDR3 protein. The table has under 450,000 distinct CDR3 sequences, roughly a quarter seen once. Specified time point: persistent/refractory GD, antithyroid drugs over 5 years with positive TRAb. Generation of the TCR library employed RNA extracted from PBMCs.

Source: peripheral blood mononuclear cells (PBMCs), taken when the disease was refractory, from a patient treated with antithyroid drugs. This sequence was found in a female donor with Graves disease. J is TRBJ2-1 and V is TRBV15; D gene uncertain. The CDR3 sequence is CATSRDQKAADEQFF. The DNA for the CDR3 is TGTGCCACCAGCAGAGATCAAAAGGCTGCGGATGAGCAGTTCTTC.